The subject of this entry is one T cell receptor (beta chain). The authors' processing: Amplification from reference gene primers served as the basis for estimated nucleated cell counts. The protocol was immunoSEQ multiplex PCR, while the TCRdb copy is restricted to in-frame clones and leaves out a portion. The V and J calls and clone size come from that table; D and trimming were worked out from the DNA. The table lists hundreds of thousands of clones, 88% of them singletons. CDR3 length: 16 amino acids. Germline V CDR1 and CDR2: MDHEN, SYDVKM. With V trimmed by 4 bases and J by 5 bases, 7 bases remained unmatched. This sample stems from a study of blood T cell repertoires in COVID-19. Turning to the study itself: Both acute and convalescent COVID-19 samples were obtained from the United States, Italy and Spain. Sources were T cells, B-cell-depleted T cells, or PBMCs; the material itself was cDNA or gDNA.

The sequenced material came from peripheral blood. The V call is TRBV28, the J call TRBJ2-2; TRBD2 matches 10 bases. The clonotype originates from a woman in her 70s with COVID-19, enrolled during active disease. CDR3 in amino acids: CASSSLSGGKTGELFF. DNA for the CDR3: TGTGCCAGCAGTTCCCTTAGCGGGGGGAAAACCGGGGAGCTGTTTTTT.